One and the same sample provided the 19 T cell receptor beta chains below, sequenced in a study of human T cells and chemical hapten exposure (dated by TCRdb to the early 2020s). According to the study, the label for this sample's time point signals: pre-sensitization, week 0. Read against the paper, the sample's treatment or condition label means: therapeutic diphenylcyclopropenone sensitization with weekly scalp DPC. Receptor libraries were prepared by RACE. TCRdb records NextSeq 500 as the sequencer. Using fastp trimming at Q25 and MiXCR clonotype assembly, TCRdb reanalyzed the public sequencing data and kept in-frame beta chains. Each entry merges the rows of one CDR3 protein and shows their most common DNA and genes. The sample includes around 260,000 distinct CDR3 sequences, with approximately 8.4% observed a single time. 2% to 3% of the sample is in the top ten clones. The sample consisted of whole blood, taken in connection with sensitization to the hapten diphenylcyclopropenone (DPC). The source is a middle-aged woman with alopecia areata. Some clones in this sample may be carry-over from other donors' samples.

This sequence joins TRBV5-1 and TRBJ2-5; D may be TRBD2 (6 bases). Trimming removed 4 bases at V and 2 bases at J, with 12 bases between. In germline, CDR1 is SGHRS, CDR2 YFSETQ. This CDR3 is built from 14 residues. CDR3 sequence (DNA): TGCGCCAGCAGCCCCGGGACTCGGCAAGAGACCCAGTACTTC. Translated: CASSPGTRQETQYF.

This clonotype was detected only a few times. This sequence joins TRBV12-3 or TRBV12-4 and TRBJ2-5; a weak D match, TRBD2 (6 bases). With 6 bases removed from V and 2 bases from J, the gap between germline ends came to 16 bases. This CDR3 has 15 residues. The CDR3 region is CASSRGSGGQETQYF. In DNA, the CDR3 is TGTGCCAGCAGCCGCGGGTCCGGGGGACAAGAGACCCAGTACTTC.

The V and J genes are TRBV12-3 or TRBV12-4 and TRBJ2-3; D may be TRBD2 (6 bases). This CDR3 comprises 14 residues. Trimming took off 6 bases at V and 4 bases at J, with 14 bases between the two ends. The CDR3 protein is CASSRRRGPDTQYF. In DNA form, the CDR3 reads TGTGCCAGCAGCCGGAGGCGGGGCCCAGATACGCAGTATTTT.

There are a few counts of this clonotype. V usage is TRBV27 and J usage is TRBJ1-5, with TRBD1 matching over 8 bases. Germline V gene sequence: CDR1 MNHEY, CDR2 SMNVEV (reference sequence). The CDR3 is made up of 15 amino acids. J lost 7 bases, V lost 0 bases, and 5 bases had no gene match. The CDR3 region is CASSLSTGGGQPQHF. CDR3 DNA sequence: TGTGCCAGCAGTTTATCTACAGGGGGTGGACAGCCCCAGCATTTT.

The sample holds a few counts of this clonotype. The V and J genes are TRBV5-1 and TRBJ2-1; 9 positions agree with TRBD1. After removal of 0 bases from V and 4 bases from J, the junction contained 2 bases not matched to a gene. The CDR3 runs 15 residues. Looked up from germline, CDR1 is SGHRS and CDR2 is YFSETQ. The CDR3 protein is CASSLATGGYNEQFF. CDR3 sequence (DNA): TGCGCCAGCAGCTTGGCGACAGGGGGATACAATGAGCAGTTCTTC.

In this sample, this clonotype turned up a few times. The chain carries TRBV5-1 and TRBJ2-1; 12 nucleotides line up with TRBD2. The CDR3 totals 17 residues. Trimming took 4 bases from V and 7 from J; bases not matched to a gene: 12. Germline V gene lookup returns CDR1 SGHRS and CDR2 YFSETQ. The DNA of the CDR3 is TGCGCCAGCAGCCTAACTAGCGGGAGGCCCGGGCGGAATGAGCAGTTCTTC. It codes for CASSLTSGRPGRNEQFF.

The rearrangement uses TRBV6-2 or TRBV6-3 and TRBJ2-1; D perhaps matches TRBD2 (5 bases). Germline CDR1 is MNHEY and CDR2 is SVGEGT. The ends were cut back, 7 bases at V and 6 bases at J, with 10 bases in the middle. This CDR3 contains 12 residues. The CDR3 region is CASTPGTNEQFF. CDR3 DNA: TGTGCCAGCACCCCGGGAACCAATGAGCAGTTCTTC.

The J gene is TRBJ2-5, the V gene TRBV6-6; TRBD1 aligns across 7 bases. Per the germline V gene, CDR1 is MNHNY and CDR2 is SVGAGI (reference sequence). This CDR3 is built from 15 residues. V trimming: 2 bases; J trimming: 2 bases; junction bases outside the gene matches: 5. The CDR3: CASSYHGQVQETQYF. In nucleotides, the CDR3 is TGTGCCAGCAGTTACCATGGACAGGTTCAAGAGACCCAGTACTTC.

The gene calls are TRBV27 and TRBJ1-1, with a tentative D call TRBD1 (6 bases). CDR1 is MNHEY and CDR2 is SMNVEV in the germline V gene (reference sequence). There are 12 residues in the CDR3. The V end lost 5 bases, the J end lost 11 bases, and 15 bases lay between the germline ends. CDR3 region: CASSPPQGIAFF. For the CDR3, the DNA is TGTGCCAGCAGTCCCCCGCAGGGGATCGCTTTCTTT.

This clonotype was observed a few times. The chain recombines TRBV11-2 with TRBJ1-4; TRBD1 aligns across 9 bases. The CDR3 totals 16 residues. CDR1 and CDR2 (germline): SGHAT, FQNNGV. V was pared by 0 bases and J by 7 bases, with 6 bases of the junction left unmatched. The CDR3 sequence: CASSLDGDRASEKLFF. As DNA, the CDR3 is TGTGCCAGCAGCTTAGATGGGGACAGGGCCAGTGAAAAACTGTTTTTT.

V usage is TRBV4-2 and J usage is TRBJ1-4, with 7 bases aligning to TRBD1. V shed 4 bases and J 8 bases; nucleotides not matched to a gene: 7. CDR1 and CDR2 (germline): LGHNA, YNFKEQ. There are 14 residues in the CDR3. CDR3 in DNA: TGTGCCAGCAGCCCTCAGGGGGATGGGGAAAAACTGTTTTTT. Encoded protein: CASSPQGDGEKLFF.

This clonotype was seen a few times. The chain links TRBV7-2 to TRBJ1-4, with D possibly being TRBD1 (5 bases). The CDR3 covers 17 residues. Trimming removed 5 bases from V and 4 bases from J, with 20 bases in between. CDR1 is SGHTA and CDR2 is FQGNSA in the germline V gene. CDR3 sequence: CASSRGGVGARNEKLFF. Written as DNA, the CDR3 is TGTGCCAGCAGCCGCGGAGGGGTTGGTGCCCGTAATGAAAAACTGTTTTTT. The full variable domain, with the rest looked up from reference TRBV7-2 and TRBJ1-4, is GAGVSQSPSNKVTEKGKDVELRCDPISGHTALYWYRQSLGQGLEFLIYFQGNSAPDKSGLPSDRFSAERTGGSVSTLTIQRTQQEDSAVYLCASSRGGVGARNEKLFFGSGTQLSVL.

This clonotype was seen a handful of times. V gene TRBV6-2 or TRBV6-3 combines with J gene TRBJ2-6; TRBD1 aligns across 8 bases. This CDR3 contains 16 residues. Germline trimming cut 6 bases from V and 2 bases from J; bases unmatched to any gene: 6. CDR1 and CDR2 (germline): MNHEY, SVGEGT. CDR3 in amino acids: CASRRTGSAGANVLTF. In DNA, the CDR3 is TGTGCCAGCAGAAGGACAGGGTCGGCTGGGGCCAACGTCCTGACTTTC.

This clonotype was counted a few times. This sequence joins TRBV4-2 and TRBJ2-1, with D perhaps assigned TRBD1 or TRBD2 (6 bases each). The CDR3 length is 15 residues. Germline V gene lookup returns CDR1 LGHNA and CDR2 YNFKEQ. Trimming cost V 8 bases and J 3 bases, with 17 bases left between them. The CDR3 is CASVGGAGVYNEQFF. CDR3 coding DNA: TGTGCCAGCGTTGGCGGGGCAGGGGTCTACAATGAGCAGTTCTTC.

In this sample, this clonotype turned up a few times. The V call is TRBV5-1, the J call TRBJ1-2, with a weak D call TRBD1 (6 bases). Looked up from germline, CDR1 is SGHRS and CDR2 is YFSETQ. The CDR3 totals 14 residues. V lost 1 base and J lost 8, with 15 bases in between. The CDR3 sequence is CASSLPGQRAGYTF. The CDR3 nucleotides are TGCGCCAGCAGCTTGCCGGGACAACGAGCCGGCTACACCTTC.

The chain employs TRBV29-1 and TRBJ2-7, with TRBD2 identical over 7 bases. Trimming at V came to 5 bases and at J to 2 bases, leaving 6 bases not matched to a gene. There are 13 residues in the CDR3. In germline, CDR1 is SQVTM, CDR2 ANQGSEA. The CDR3 spells CSVRSGVTYEQYF. CDR3 bases: TGCAGCGTTCGGAGCGGGGTAACCTACGAGCAGTACTTC.

CDR3 residues: CASSYSNGLGSPLHF. DNA for the CDR3: TGTGCCAGCAGTTACTCGAATGGGTTAGGCTCACCCCTCCACTTT. The V gene is TRBV6-5, the J gene TRBJ1-6, with D unclear. Trimming left V 0 bases short and J 10 bases short, with 13 bases between. The germline gives CDR1 MNHEY, CDR2 SVGAGI. CDR3 length: 15 amino acids.

At least ten counts were recorded for this clonotype. The chain recombines TRBV11-2 with TRBJ2-2, with unresolved D. The CDR3 length is 14 residues. The V gene lost 3 bases and the J gene lost 2 bases, with 7 bases spanning the gap. Per germline, CDR1 SGHAT and CDR2 FQNNGV. The CDR3 coding sequence is TGTGCCAGCAGCTTTAACGCAAACACCGGGGAGCTGTTTTTT. Encoded protein: CASSFNANTGELFF.

The chain links TRBV12-3 or TRBV12-4 to TRBJ2-1, with 7 bases lining up with TRBD1. The J segment lost 0 bases and the V segment lost 5 bases, leaving 7 bases of the junction unmatched. The CDR3 length is 16 residues. The CDR3 DNA is TGTGCCAGCAGTCCTTGGACAGGCAGCTCCTACAATGAGCAGTTCTTC. Translated: CASSPWTGSSYNEQFF.